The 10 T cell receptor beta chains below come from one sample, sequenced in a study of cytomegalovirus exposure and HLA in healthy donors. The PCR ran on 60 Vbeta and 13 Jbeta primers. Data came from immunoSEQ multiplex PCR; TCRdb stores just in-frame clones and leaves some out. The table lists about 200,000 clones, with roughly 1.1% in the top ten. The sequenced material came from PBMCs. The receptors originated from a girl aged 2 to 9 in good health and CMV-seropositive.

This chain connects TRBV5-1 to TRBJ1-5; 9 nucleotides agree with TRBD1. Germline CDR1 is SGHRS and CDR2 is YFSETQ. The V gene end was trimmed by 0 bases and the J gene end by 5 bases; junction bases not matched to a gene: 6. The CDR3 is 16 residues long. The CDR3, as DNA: TGCGCCAGCAGCTTGGGGGACAGGGAACTGGATCAGCCCCAGCATTTT. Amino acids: CASSLGDRELDQPQHF.

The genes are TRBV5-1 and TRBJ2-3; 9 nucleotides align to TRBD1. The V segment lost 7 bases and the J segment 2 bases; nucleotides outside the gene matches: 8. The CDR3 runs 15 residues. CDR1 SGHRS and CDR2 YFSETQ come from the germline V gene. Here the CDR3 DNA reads TGCGCCAGCTCCCCTGACAGGGGGGACACAGATACGCAGTATTTT. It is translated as CASSPDRGDTDTQYF. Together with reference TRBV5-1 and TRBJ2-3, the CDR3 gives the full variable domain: KAGVTQTPRYLIKTRGQQVTLSCSPISGHRSVSWYQQTPGQGLQFLFEYFSETQRNKGNFPGRFSGRQFSNSRSEMNVSTLELGDSALYLCASSPDRGDTDTQYFGPGTRLTVL.

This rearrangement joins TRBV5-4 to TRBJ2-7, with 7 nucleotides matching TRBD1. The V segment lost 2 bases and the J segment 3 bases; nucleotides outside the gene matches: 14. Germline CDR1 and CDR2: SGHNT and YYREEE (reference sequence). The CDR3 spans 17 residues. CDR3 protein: CASSLRTTGFLLYEQYF. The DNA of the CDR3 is TGTGCCAGCAGCTTACGTACGACAGGGTTTCTTCTCTACGAGCAGTACTTC. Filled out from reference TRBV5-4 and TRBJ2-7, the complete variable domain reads ETGVTQSPTHLIKTRGQQVTLRCSSQSGHNTVSWYQQALGQGPQFIFQYYREEENGRGNFPPRFSGLQFPNYSSELNVNALELDDSALYLCASSLRTTGFLLYEQYFGPGTRLTVT.

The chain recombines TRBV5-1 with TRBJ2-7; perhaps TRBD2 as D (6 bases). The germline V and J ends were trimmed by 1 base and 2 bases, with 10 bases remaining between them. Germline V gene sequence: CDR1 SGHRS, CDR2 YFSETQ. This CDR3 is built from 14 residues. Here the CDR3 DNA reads TGCGCCAGCAGCTTGACCGGACTACCCTACGAGCAGTACTTC. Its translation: CASSLTGLPYEQYF.

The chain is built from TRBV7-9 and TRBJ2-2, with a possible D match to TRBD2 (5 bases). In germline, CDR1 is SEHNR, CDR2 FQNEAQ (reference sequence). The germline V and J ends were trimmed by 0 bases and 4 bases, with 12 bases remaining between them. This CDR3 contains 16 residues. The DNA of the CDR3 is TGTGCCAGCAGCTTAGCGGGAGCACCTCCCACCGGGGAGCTGTTTTTT. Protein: CASSLAGAPPTGELFF.

CDR3 nucleotide sequence: TGTGCCAGCAGCTTGATGGGGACAGGGTTCCTGAACACTGAAGCTTTCTTT. Protein product: CASSLMGTGFLNTEAFF. The chain uses TRBV7-8 and TRBJ1-1, with 9 nucleotides matching TRBD1. Germline lookup yields CDR1 SGHVS and CDR2 FQNEAQ. This CDR3 has 17 residues. V lost 3 bases to trimming and J lost 0 bases; unmatched junction nucleotides: 8.

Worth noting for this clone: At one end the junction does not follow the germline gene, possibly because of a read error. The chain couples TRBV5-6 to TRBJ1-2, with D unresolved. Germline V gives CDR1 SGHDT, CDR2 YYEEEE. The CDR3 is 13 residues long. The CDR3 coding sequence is TGTGCCAGCTCGGGAGGGCAGGACTACGGCTACACCTTC. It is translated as CASSGGQDYGYTF.

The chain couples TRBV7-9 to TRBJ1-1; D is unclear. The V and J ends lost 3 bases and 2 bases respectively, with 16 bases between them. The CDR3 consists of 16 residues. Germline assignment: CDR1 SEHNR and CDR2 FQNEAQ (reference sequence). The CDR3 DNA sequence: TGTGCCAGCAGCTTTCCCCTCGGGGAGAGAAACACTGAAGCTTTCTTT. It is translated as CASSFPLGERNTEAFF. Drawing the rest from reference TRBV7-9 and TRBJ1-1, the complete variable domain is DTGVSQNPRHKITKRGQNVTFRCDPISEHNRLYWYRQTLGQGPEFLTYFQNEAQLEKSRLLSDRFSAERPKGSFSTLEIQRTEQGDSAMYLCASSFPLGERNTEAFFGQGTRLTVV.

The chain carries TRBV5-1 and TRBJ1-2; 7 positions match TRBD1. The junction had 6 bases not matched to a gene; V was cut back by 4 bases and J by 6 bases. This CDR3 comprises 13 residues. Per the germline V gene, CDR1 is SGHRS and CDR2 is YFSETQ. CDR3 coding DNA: TGCGCCAGCAGCCTACAGGGGAGTAATGGCTACACCTTC. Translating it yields CASSLQGSNGYTF.

This CDR3 is CAAEQGPNTEAFF. Here the CDR3 DNA reads TGTGCCGCCGAACAGGGCCCGAACACTGAAGCTTTCTTT. This chain uses TRBV10-3 with TRBJ1-1; possibly TRBD1 for D (6 bases). This CDR3 is 13 amino acids long. V was clipped by 11 bases and J by 1 base, with 14 bases between them. The germline V gene has CDR1 ENHRY and CDR2 SYGVKD.